Listed below are T cell receptor beta chains from one sample, sequenced in a study of T cells after yellow fever vaccination. Each CDR3 protein gets one entry after TCRdb re-called the 5' RACE reads with MiXCR. The sample carries 450,000 to 600,000 distinct CDR3 sequences, approximately 13% recorded once. Sample: PBMCs, taken on the day of the yellow fever booster vaccination. These TCRs come from a man aged 25-45 years who received the YFV17D yellow fever vaccine. The CDR3 runs from the conserved cysteine through the conserved F or W. The order of the fields is V gene, clone size, D gene, J gene, CDR3 DNA, CDR3 protein. The D gene is left open where the match is weak. The size of a clone is reported for some rows only, either as once, few or many, or as a class for expanded clones.

V gene: TRBV20-1; clone size: NA; D gene: NA; J gene: TRBJ2-7; CDR3 DNA: TGCAGTGCTAGAGCCTTGGCAGGGGAGACCTACGAGCAGTACTTC; CDR3 protein: CSARALAGETYEQYF
V gene: TRBV4-3; clone size: NA; D gene: NA; J gene: TRBJ2-7; CDR3 DNA: TGCGCCAGCAGCCAAGAATTACTCAGGGCGCCTCGTCTGTACTTC; CDR3 protein: CASSQELLRAPRLYF
V gene: TRBV10-3; clone size: NA; D gene: NA; J gene: TRBJ2-3; CDR3 DNA: TGTGCCATCAGTGAGTCCCAGCTCGATACGCAGTATTTT; CDR3 protein: CAISESQLDTQYF
V gene: TRBV4-3; clone size: NA; D gene: TRBD1; J gene: TRBJ1-5; CDR3 DNA: TGCGCCAGCAGCCAGAACAGGGGCAACAATCAGCCCCAGCATTTT; CDR3 protein: CASSQNRGNNQPQHF
V gene: TRBV5-4; clone size: NA; D gene: NA; J gene: TRBJ2-5; CDR3 DNA: TGTGCCAGCGTCAGGGACGGCCGGCAAGAGACCCAGTACTTC; CDR3 protein: CASVRDGRQETQYF
V gene: TRBV25-1; clone size: NA; D gene: TRBD2; J gene: TRBJ2-2; CDR3 DNA: TGTGCCAGCATTTCCGGGACTAGCGGGGGCACCGGGGAGCTGTTTTTT; CDR3 protein: CASISGTSGGTGELFF
V gene: TRBV6-5; clone size: once; D gene: NA; J gene: TRBJ2-7; CDR3 DNA: TGTGCCACCGGCTGGGCCCGCGGCGAGCAGTACTTC; CDR3 protein: CATGWARGEQYF
V gene: TRBV15; clone size: few; D gene: NA; J gene: TRBJ2-3; CDR3 DNA: TGTGCCACCAGCAAGACAAGAGATACGCAGTATTTT; CDR3 protein: CATSKTRDTQYF
V gene: TRBV11-1; clone size: NA; D gene: TRBD1; J gene: TRBJ2-7; CDR3 DNA: TGTGCCAGCAGCTTTTACCCTGACAGGGGGGTCTATATCTCCTACGAGCAGTACTTC; CDR3 protein: CASSFYPDRGVYISYEQYF
V gene: TRBV9; clone size: NA; D gene: TRBD1; J gene: TRBJ2-7; CDR3 DNA: TGTGCCAGCAGCATCGCCGGGACAGGGGTGCACGAGCAGTACTTC; CDR3 protein: CASSIAGTGVHEQYF
V gene: TRBV11-2; clone size: few; D gene: NA; J gene: TRBJ2-1; CDR3 DNA: TGTGCCAGCAGCTATCGACTGGGGATTAATGAGCAGTTCTTC; CDR3 protein: CASSYRLGINEQFF
V gene: TRBV19; clone size: NA; D gene: NA; J gene: TRBJ2-5; CDR3 DNA: TGTGCCAGTAGTACCCGACCTTCAGGCGTCCGCGAGACCCAGTACTTC; CDR3 protein: CASSTRPSGVRETQYF
V gene: TRBV19; clone size: few; D gene: NA; J gene: TRBJ2-2; CDR3 DNA: TGTGCCAGTAGTATTCGGGGTCACACCGGGGAGCTGTTTTTT; CDR3 protein: CASSIRGHTGELFF
V gene: TRBV10-3; clone size: few; D gene: NA; J gene: TRBJ2-7; CDR3 DNA: TGTGCCATCAGTGTGGTCGGGAGTGGTTACGAGCAGTACTTC; CDR3 protein: CAISVVGSGYEQYF
V gene: TRBV7-8; clone size: NA; D gene: TRBD1; J gene: TRBJ1-4; CDR3 DNA: TGTGCCAGCAGCTTATGGACAGGCCAACGGATGGATGAAAAACTGTTTTTT; CDR3 protein: CASSLWTGQRMDEKLFF
V gene: TRBV12-3/TRBV12-4; clone size: NA; D gene: TRBD2; J gene: TRBJ2-1; CDR3 DNA: TGTGCCAGCAGATCCGGGACTAGCGGGATTTTAGCTGAGCAGTTCTTC; CDR3 protein: CASRSGTSGILAEQFF
V gene: TRBV6-5; clone size: NA; D gene: TRBD2; J gene: TRBJ2-7; CDR3 DNA: TGTGCCAGCAGTTACTCGATCTCTAGCGGGAGGATCGAGCAGTACTTC; CDR3 protein: CASSYSISSGRIEQYF
V gene: TRBV6-1; clone size: few; D gene: TRBD1; J gene: TRBJ2-7; CDR3 DNA: TGTGCCAGCAGTCTCTCCGGACAGGGGGACTACGAGCAGTACTTC; CDR3 protein: CASSLSGQGDYEQYF
V gene: TRBV27; clone size: NA; D gene: NA; J gene: TRBJ2-7; CDR3 DNA: TGTGCCAGCAGTCCACCGGGACTGGATAACGAGCAGTACTTC; CDR3 protein: CASSPPGLDNEQYF
V gene: TRBV5-4; clone size: few; D gene: NA; J gene: TRBJ1-2; CDR3 DNA: TGTGCCAGCAGCTTGGCCGAGCCTTACTATGGCTACACCTTC; CDR3 protein: CASSLAEPYYGYTF
V gene: TRBV6-5; clone size: few; D gene: NA; J gene: TRBJ2-2; CDR3 DNA: TGTGCCAGCAGTTCCTCCCGACTAGTTTCTGGGGAGCTGTTTTTT; CDR3 protein: CASSSSRLVSGELFF
V gene: TRBV20-1; clone size: NA; D gene: TRBD1; J gene: TRBJ1-1; CDR3 DNA: TGCAGTGTTAACAGGGGGAACACTGAAGCTTTCTTT; CDR3 protein: CSVNRGNTEAFF
V gene: TRBV2; clone size: few; D gene: TRBD2; J gene: TRBJ2-7; CDR3 DNA: TGTGCCAGCAGAGTAGCGGGAGGTGTCTCGGAGCAGTACTTC; CDR3 protein: CASRVAGGVSEQYF
V gene: TRBV5-1; clone size: NA; D gene: TRBD2; J gene: TRBJ2-5; CDR3 DNA: TGCGCCAGCAGCCCTGGCCGGCTAGCGGGAGTGCAGACCCAGTACTTC; CDR3 protein: CASSPGRLAGVQTQYF
V gene: TRBV20-1; clone size: NA; D gene: NA; J gene: TRBJ1-5; CDR3 DNA: TGCAGTGCTCACGACGGGGTCAATCAGCCCCAGCATTTT; CDR3 protein: CSAHDGVNQPQHF
V gene: TRBV14; clone size: few; D gene: NA; J gene: TRBJ2-3; CDR3 DNA: TGTGCCAGCAGCCAGACCGGGTCTCGCACAGATACGCAGTATTTT; CDR3 protein: CASSQTGSRTDTQYF
V gene: TRBV6-1; clone size: few; D gene: NA; J gene: TRBJ2-7; CDR3 DNA: TGTGCCAGTCGTACCGGGGACAATTCCTACGAGCAGTACTTC; CDR3 protein: CASRTGDNSYEQYF
V gene: TRBV7-2; clone size: many; D gene: TRBD2; J gene: TRBJ2-5; CDR3 DNA: TGTGCCAGCAGCTTGACTAGCGGGCAAGAGACCCAGTACTTC; CDR3 protein: CASSLTSGQETQYF
V gene: TRBV7-2; clone size: once; D gene: TRBD1; J gene: TRBJ1-4; CDR3 DNA: TGTGCCAGCAGCACTGGGACAGGGCGTCAAGAAAAACTGTTTTTT; CDR3 protein: CASSTGTGRQEKLFF